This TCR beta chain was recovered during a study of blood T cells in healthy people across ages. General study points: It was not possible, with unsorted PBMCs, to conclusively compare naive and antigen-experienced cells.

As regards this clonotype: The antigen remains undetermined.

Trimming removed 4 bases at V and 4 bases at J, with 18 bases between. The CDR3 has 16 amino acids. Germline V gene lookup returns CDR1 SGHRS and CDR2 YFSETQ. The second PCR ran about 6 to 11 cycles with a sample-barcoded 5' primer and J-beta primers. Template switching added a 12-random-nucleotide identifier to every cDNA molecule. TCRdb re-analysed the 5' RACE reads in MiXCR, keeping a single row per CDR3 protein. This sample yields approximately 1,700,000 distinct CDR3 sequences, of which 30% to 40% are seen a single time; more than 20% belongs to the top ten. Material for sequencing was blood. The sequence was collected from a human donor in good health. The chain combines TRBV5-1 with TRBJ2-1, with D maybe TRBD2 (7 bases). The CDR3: CASSPSLRGGYNEQFF. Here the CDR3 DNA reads TGCGCCAGCAGCCCCAGTTTGAGGGGGGGATACAATGAGCAGTTCTTC.